A selection of T cell receptor beta chains follows, all from one sample in a study of regulatory T cells in long-lasting Graves disease. MiXCR was run by TCRdb on the multiplex PCR reads, yielding one entry per CDR3 protein. The sample yields roughly 700,000 distinct CDR3 sequences, around 30% seen once. Specimen: peripheral blood mononuclear cells (PBMCs), collected when the disease was refractory, from a patient treated with antithyroid drugs. The receptor set was obtained from a female donor with Graves disease. Each CDR3 is given with its conserved first and last residue. Fields, in order: clone size, D gene, V gene, J gene, CDR3 DNA, CDR3 protein. A D gene is named only where the DNA matches it firmly. Part of the rows lack a size; the others show once, few, many or a class for expanded clones.

>once|NA|TRBV28|TRBJ1-1
TGTGCCAGCAGTCCGGGTGGGGAGGGACCTGAAGCTTTCTTT
CASSPGGEGPEAFF
>few|TRBD1|TRBV28|TRBJ1-2
TGTGCCAGCAAGGAGACAGGGGACCACTATGGCTACACCTTC
CASKETGDHYGYTF
>few|NA|TRBV27|TRBJ2-7
TGTGCCAGCAGAGGCAGGGGCGATATTCGTCTCTCCTACGAGCAGTACTTC
CASRGRGDIRLSYEQYF
>NA|NA|TRBV3-1|TRBJ1-5
TGTGCCAGCAGCCAAGATCAGGGAAGGGACGGGCCCCAGCATTTT
CASSQDQGRDGPQHF
>NA|TRBD1|TRBV6-1|TRBJ1-2
TGTGCCAGCTCCGGGACAGGGTTATATGGCTACACCTTC
CASSGTGLYGYTF
>few|NA|TRBV19|TRBJ2-5
TGTGCCAGTAGCGCAGGGGTCCGGGAGACCCAGTACTTC
CASSAGVRETQYF
>NA|NA|TRBV5-1|TRBJ1-5
TGCGCCAGCAGCTCGGGGACGGGTGGTGAGCCCCAGCATTTT
CASSSGTGGEPQHF
>many|NA|TRBV5-4|TRBJ2-5
TGTGCCAGCAGCACCGGACAAGGAGAGACCCAGTACTTC
CASSTGQGETQYF
>few|NA|TRBV28|TRBJ1-2
TGTGCCAGCAGTGAGAGATTTTATGGCTACACCTTC
CASSERFYGYTF
>NA|NA|TRBV7-9|TRBJ1-1
TGTGCCAGCAGCTTTGCGGGAAGCCCAGAAGACACTGAAGCTTTCTTT
CASSFAGSPEDTEAFF
>many|TRBD1|TRBV12-3/TRBV12-4|TRBJ1-5
TGTGCCAGCAGTTACAGGGGTAGCAATCAGCCCCAGCATTTT
CASSYRGSNQPQHF
>once|NA|TRBV6-2/TRBV6-3|TRBJ1-6
TGTGCCAGCAGTAGACAGCTTAATTCACCCCTCCACTTT
CASSRQLNSPLHF